The 21 T cell receptor beta chains reported below all come from one sample, sequenced in a study of control samples from healthy donors and cancer patients. The table came from immunoSEQ multiplex PCR; TCRdb's copy has only in-frame clones and leaves some out. The sample records more than 60,000 clones, around 90% being singletons. Sequenced sample: PBMCs. The source is a woman aged 50 to 65 with colorectal cancer.

This sequence joins TRBV28 and TRBJ1-5; 9 bases are a match to TRBD1. The CDR3 loop spans 16 amino acids. Per germline, CDR1 MDHEN and CDR2 SYDVKM. Trimming cost V 5 bases and J 4 bases; bases outside gene matches: 9. The CDR3 DNA reads TGTGCCAGCAGTGTCAGGGGGACAGGGAGTAATCAGCCCCAGCATTTT. Encoded protein: CASSVRGTGSNQPQHF.

The genes are TRBV5-1 and TRBJ2-1, with 10 bases lining up with TRBD2. This CDR3 comprises 15 residues. J gave up 7 bases and V 1 base, and 5 bases lay outside the gene matches. The germline V gene encodes CDR1 SGHRS and CDR2 YFSETQ. This chain's CDR3 is CASSLRVAGGNEQFF. Written as DNA, the CDR3 is TGCGCCAGCAGCTTGAGAGTAGCGGGGGGTAATGAGCAGTTCTTC.

This clone was found a few times. CDR3 sequence: CASSDRGRRYGYTF. DNA for the CDR3: TGTGCCAGTAGTGACCGGGGCAGAAGGTATGGCTACACCTTC. The chain joins TRBV19 to TRBJ1-2, with D possibly being TRBD1 (5 bases). Germline CDR1 LNHDA, CDR2 SQIVND (reference sequence). This CDR3 has 14 residues. Trimming took 5 bases from V and 5 from J, leaving 15 bases between them. Combining the CDR3 with reference TRBV19 and TRBJ1-2 gives the whole variable domain DGGITQSPKYLFRKEGQNVTLSCEQNLNHDAMYWYRQDPGQGLRLIYYSQIVNDFQKGDIAEGYSVSREKKESFPLTVTSAQKNPTAFYLCASSDRGRRYGYTFGSGTRLTVV.

V gene TRBV28 combines with J gene TRBJ1-4, with 9 bases matching TRBD1. V lost 2 bases and J lost 8; bases outside the gene matches: 3. CDR3 length: 14 amino acids. From germline, CDR1 is MDHEN and CDR2 SYDVKM. Written as DNA, the CDR3 is TGTGCCAGCAGTTTAGGACAGGGGAACGAAAAACTGTTTTTT. Translating gives CASSLGQGNEKLFF. Supplemented by reference TRBV28 and TRBJ1-4, the full variable domain reads DVKVTQSSRYLVKRTGEKVFLECVQDMDHENMFWYRQDPGLGLRLIYFSYDVKMKEKGDIPEGYSVSREKKERFSLILESASTNQTSMYLCASSLGQGNEKLFFGSGTQLSVL.

The gene calls are TRBV6-6 and TRBJ1-1; D is possibly TRBD1 (6 bases). This CDR3 comprises 15 residues. Germline V gene sequence: CDR1 MNHNY, CDR2 SVGAGI (reference sequence). V dropped 5 bases and J dropped 6 bases, with 19 bases sitting between them. In DNA, the CDR3 is TGTGCCAGCAGTACGGGGGCAGGTAAAGCCCCTGAAGCTTTCTTT. Its protein is CASSTGAGKAPEAFF.

This rearrangement joins TRBV6-4 to TRBJ1-5; D gene ambiguous. This CDR3 is built from 13 residues. Germline values: CDR1 MRHNA, CDR2 SNTAGT. Trimming removed 2 bases at V and 3 bases at J, with 5 bases between. This chain's CDR3 is CASSDGYNQPQHF. DNA of the CDR3: TGTGCCAGCAGTGACGGGTACAATCAGCCCCAGCATTTT.

The rearrangement uses TRBV18 and TRBJ1-1; D may be TRBD1 (6 bases). Germline V lookup: CDR1 KGHSH, CDR2 LQKENI. The CDR3 has 16 amino acids. Between the trimmed V and J ends, which lost 3 bases and 3 bases, there was a span of 17 bases. DNA for the CDR3: TGTGCCAGCTCACCGGGGGCGGCAGGGGTCGACACTGAAGCTTTCTTT. This codes for CASSPGAAGVDTEAFF.

The rearrangement uses TRBV5-4 and TRBJ2-3, with D possibly matching TRBD2 (6 bases). From germline, CDR1 is SGHNT and CDR2 YYREEE (reference sequence). Trimming removed 5 bases at V and 10 bases at J, with 14 bases between. CDR3 size: 12 residues. The chain's CDR3 is CASSRDSGSQYF. The DNA for the CDR3 is TGTGCCAGCAGTAGGGACTCAGGTTCGCAGTATTTT.

The chain joins TRBV19 to TRBJ1-5, with 7 bases matching TRBD1. This CDR3 contains 17 residues. V trimming: 5 bases; J trimming: 2 bases; junction bases outside the gene matches: 12. Germline V gives CDR1 LNHDA, CDR2 SQIVND (reference sequence). CDR3 in DNA: TGTGCCAGTAGTCCCCGACAGGGAGCCAACCGCAATCAGCCCCAGCATTTT. Protein product: CASSPRQGANRNQPQHF. The variable domain in full, with the rest retrieved from reference TRBV19 and TRBJ1-5, is DGGITQSPKYLFRKEGQNVTLSCEQNLNHDAMYWYRQDPGQGLRLIYYSQIVNDFQKGDIAEGYSVSREKKESFPLTVTSAQKNPTAFYLCASSPRQGANRNQPQHFGDGTRLSIL.

The J gene is TRBJ2-1, the V gene TRBV5-1, with D tentatively TRBD2 (5 bases). V lost 4 bases to trimming and J lost 9 bases, with 17 bases between them. CDR1 and CDR2 (germline): SGHRS, YFSETQ. The CDR3 runs to 14 residues. The CDR3 region has the DNA TGCGCCAGCAGCCCCGGGCCACAAGGAGGTGAGCAGTTCTTC. The encoded protein is CASSPGPQGGEQFF.

The chain joins TRBV27 to TRBJ2-6; tentative D call: TRBD1 (6 bases). The CDR3 totals 18 residues. The germline V gene has CDR1 MNHEY and CDR2 SMNVEV (reference sequence). V lost 1 base to trimming and J lost 0 bases, with 13 bases between them. CDR3 sequence (DNA): TGTGCCAGCAGTTTATACTCGGGACAAATCTCTGGGGCCAACGTCCTGACTTTC. It encodes CASSLYSGQISGANVLTF. Full variable domain (outside the CDR3, taken from reference TRBV27 and TRBJ2-6): EAQVTQNPRYLITVTGKKLTVTCSQNMNHEYMSWYRQDPGLGLRQIYYSMNVEVTDKGDVPEGYKVSRKEKRNFPLILESPSPNQTSLYFCASSLYSGQISGANVLTFGAGSRLTVL.

The CDR3 is CASSLDSAGQGARNTEAFF. CDR3 nucleotides: TGTGCCAGCAGCTTGGATAGTGCGGGGCAGGGGGCCCGTAACACTGAAGCTTTCTTT. V usage is TRBV5-5 and J usage is TRBJ1-1, with TRBD1 matching 8 bases. This CDR3 spans 19 amino acids. Trimming at V came to 0 bases and at J to 2 bases, leaving 15 bases not matched to a gene. Germline loops: CDR1 SGHKS, CDR2 YYEKEE (reference sequence).

The chain couples TRBV5-1 to TRBJ1-1; D gene unclear. Germline V gives CDR1 SGHRS, CDR2 YFSETQ. The CDR3 covers 14 residues. V was clipped by 0 bases and J by 0 bases, with 6 bases between them. CDR3 bases: TGCGCCAGCAGCTTGGCGGGGATGAACACTGAAGCTTTCTTT. As protein: CASSLAGMNTEAFF. Complete variable domain (other parts from reference TRBV5-1 and TRBJ1-1): KAGVTQTPRYLIKTRGQQVTLSCSPISGHRSVSWYQQTPGQGLQFLFEYFSETQRNKGNFPGRFSGRQFSNSRSEMNVSTLELGDSALYLCASSLAGMNTEAFFGQGTRLTVV.

This chain connects TRBV4-1 to TRBJ2-3, with no clear D. The germline gives CDR1 MGHRA, CDR2 YSYEKL. This CDR3 has 12 residues. Trimming left V 5 bases short and J 2 bases short, with 5 bases between. CDR3 nucleotide sequence: TGCGCCAGCAGCAGCGCCACAGATACGCAGTATTTT. Encoded protein: CASSSATDTQYF.

This chain links TRBV10-3 with TRBJ1-5, with 8 positions matching TRBD1. This CDR3 has 14 residues. V was pared by 6 bases and J by 6 bases, with 7 bases of the junction left unmatched. The germline gives CDR1 ENHRY, CDR2 SYGVKD. The CDR3 DNA is TGTGCCATCAGCCCTGAGACAGGGGTTCAGCCCCAGCATTTT. Amino acids: CAISPETGVQPQHF.

This sequence joins TRBV14 and TRBJ2-1; a possible D gene is TRBD2 (7 bases). Germline-derived CDR1 and CDR2 are SGHDN and FVKESK. There are 13 residues in the CDR3. V was shortened by 0 bases and J by 11 bases, with 11 bases between the two germline ends. As DNA, the CDR3 is TGTGCCAGCAGCCAAGATCTGCGGGGGCAGCAGTTCTTC. Encoded protein: CASSQDLRGQQFF.

The chain is built from TRBV10-3 and TRBJ2-1; D not certain. With 3 bases removed from V and 13 bases from J, the gap between germline ends came to 10 bases. The CDR3 loop spans 11 amino acids. Germline V gene data show CDR1 as ENHRY and CDR2 as SYGVKD. The chain's CDR3 is CAISEDSGQFF. The CDR3 DNA reads TGTGCCATCAGTGAAGATAGTGGACAGTTCTTC.

The chain joins TRBV12-3 or TRBV12-4 to TRBJ1-2, with 8 bases that match TRBD1. The CDR3 runs to 13 residues. The ends lost 7 bases at V and 2 bases at J; junction bases unmatched: 3. This chain's CDR3 is CASTRQGNYGYTF. In DNA, the CDR3 is TGTGCCAGCACCCGACAGGGGAACTATGGCTACACCTTC.

The chain has TRBV3-1 (or the pseudogene TRBV3-2) and TRBJ1-3; TRBD1 aligns across 7 bases. The V gene's germline CDR1 is LGHDT and CDR2 YNNKEL (reference sequence). The ends lost 1 base at V and 2 bases at J; junction bases unmatched: 2. The CDR3 length is 15 residues. The CDR3 sequence: CASSQAGTAGNTIYF. Here the CDR3 DNA reads TGTGCCAGCAGCCAAGCCGGGACAGCTGGAAACACCATATATTTT.

J is TRBJ1-2 and V is TRBV4-3; 12 bases align to TRBD1. J lost 4 bases, V lost 3 bases, and 6 bases had no gene match. Germline CDR1 is LGHNA and CDR2 is YSLEER. The CDR3 is 16 residues long. The CDR3 spells CASSQGQGAPFYGYTF. The CDR3 bases are TGCGCCAGCAGCCAGGGACAGGGGGCGCCTTTCTATGGCTACACCTTC.

The chain uses TRBV5-1 and TRBJ1-2, with 9 positions matching TRBD1. This CDR3 is 15 amino acids long. Germline V lookup: CDR1 SGHRS, CDR2 YFSETQ. V lost 0 bases, J lost 8 bases, and 8 bases stayed unmatched. CDR3 sequence reads: CASSLDGRTGDGYTF. The CDR3 bases are TGCGCCAGCAGCTTGGACGGCCGGACAGGGGACGGCTACACCTTC.